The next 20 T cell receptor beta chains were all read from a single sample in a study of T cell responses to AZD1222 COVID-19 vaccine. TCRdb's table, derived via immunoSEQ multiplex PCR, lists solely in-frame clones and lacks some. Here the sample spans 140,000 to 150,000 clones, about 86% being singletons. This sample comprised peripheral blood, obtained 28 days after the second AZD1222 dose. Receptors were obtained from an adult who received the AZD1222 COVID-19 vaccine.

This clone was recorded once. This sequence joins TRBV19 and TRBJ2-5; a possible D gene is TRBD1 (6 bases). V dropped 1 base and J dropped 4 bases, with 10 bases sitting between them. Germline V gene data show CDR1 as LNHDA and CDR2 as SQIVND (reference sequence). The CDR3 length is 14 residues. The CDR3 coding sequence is TGTGCCAGTAGTATAGGGACAGTGGGAGAGACCCAGTACTTC. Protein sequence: CASSIGTVGETQYF.

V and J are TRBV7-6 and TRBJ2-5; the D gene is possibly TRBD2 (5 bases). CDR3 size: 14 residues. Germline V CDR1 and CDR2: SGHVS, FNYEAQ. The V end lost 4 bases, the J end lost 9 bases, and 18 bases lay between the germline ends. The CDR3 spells CASSSYTPAGAQYF. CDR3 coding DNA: TGTGCCAGCAGCTCCTATACCCCGGCCGGGGCCCAGTACTTC.

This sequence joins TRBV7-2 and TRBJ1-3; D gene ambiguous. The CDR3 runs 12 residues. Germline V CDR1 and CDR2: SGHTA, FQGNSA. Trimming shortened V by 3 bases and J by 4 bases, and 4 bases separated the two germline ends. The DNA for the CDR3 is TGTGCCAGCAGCTTCGGAGGAAACACCATATATTTT. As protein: CASSFGGNTIYF.

CDR3 sequence reads: CATRTGQQRFTEAFF. For the CDR3, the DNA is TGTGCCACCAGAACGGGACAGCAACGGTTCACTGAAGCTTTCTTT. This chain links TRBV19 with TRBJ1-1, with 7 bases aligning to TRBD1. This CDR3 is 15 amino acids long. CDR1 is LNHDA, CDR2 SQIVND, per germline (reference sequence). With 10 bases clipped from V and 4 bases from J, the junction kept 15 bases outside the gene matches.

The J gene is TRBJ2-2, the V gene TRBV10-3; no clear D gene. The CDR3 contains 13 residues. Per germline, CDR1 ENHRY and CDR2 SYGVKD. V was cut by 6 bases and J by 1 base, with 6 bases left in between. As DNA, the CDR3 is TGTGCCATCAGCTATGTGAACACCGGGGAGCTGTTTTTT. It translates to CAISYVNTGELFF.

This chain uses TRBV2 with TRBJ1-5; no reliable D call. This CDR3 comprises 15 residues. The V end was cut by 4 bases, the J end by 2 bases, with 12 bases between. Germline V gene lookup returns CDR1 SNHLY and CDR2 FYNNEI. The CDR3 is CASSGTSAGNQPQHF. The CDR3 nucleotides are TGTGCCAGCAGTGGGACGAGCGCGGGCAATCAGCCCCAGCATTTT. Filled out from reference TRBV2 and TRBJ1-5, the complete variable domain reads EPEVTQTPSHQVTQMGQEVILRCVPISNHLYFYWYRQILGQKVEFLVSFYNNEISEKSEIFDDQFSVERPDGSNFTLKIRSTKLEDSAMYFCASSGTSAGNQPQHFGDGTRLSIL.

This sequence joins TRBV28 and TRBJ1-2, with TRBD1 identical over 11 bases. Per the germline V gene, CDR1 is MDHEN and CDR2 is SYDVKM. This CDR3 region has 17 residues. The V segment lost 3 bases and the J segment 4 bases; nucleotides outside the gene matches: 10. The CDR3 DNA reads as TGTGCCAGCAGTTTGCCGGGACAGGGGGGTTATGGCTATGGCTACACCTTC. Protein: CASSLPGQGGYGYGYTF.

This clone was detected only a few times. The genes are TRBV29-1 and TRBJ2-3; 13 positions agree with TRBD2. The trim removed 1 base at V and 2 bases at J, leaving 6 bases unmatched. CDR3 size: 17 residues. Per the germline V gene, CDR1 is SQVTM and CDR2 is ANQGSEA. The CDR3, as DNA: TGCAGCGTTGAAGGCTGGACTAGCGGGGGTTCCACAGATACGCAGTATTTT. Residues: CSVEGWTSGGSTDTQYF.

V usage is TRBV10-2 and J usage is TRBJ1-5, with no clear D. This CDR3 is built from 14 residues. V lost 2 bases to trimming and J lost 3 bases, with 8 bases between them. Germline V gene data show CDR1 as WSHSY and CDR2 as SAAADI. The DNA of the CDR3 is TGCGCCAGCAGTGAGATGAGTTACAATCAGCCCCAGCATTTT. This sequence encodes CASSEMSYNQPQHF.

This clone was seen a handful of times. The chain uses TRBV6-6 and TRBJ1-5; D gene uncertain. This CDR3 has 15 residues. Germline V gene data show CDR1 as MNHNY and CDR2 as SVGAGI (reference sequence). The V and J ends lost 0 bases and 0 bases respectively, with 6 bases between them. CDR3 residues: CASSYSGVSNQPQHF. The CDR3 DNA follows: TGTGCCAGCAGTTACTCGGGCGTTAGCAATCAGCCCCAGCATTTT.

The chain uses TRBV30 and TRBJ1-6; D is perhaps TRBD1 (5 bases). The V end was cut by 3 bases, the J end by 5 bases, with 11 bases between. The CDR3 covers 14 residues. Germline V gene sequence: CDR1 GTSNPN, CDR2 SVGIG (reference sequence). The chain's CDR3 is CAWRLDSNNSPLHF. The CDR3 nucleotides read TGTGCCTGGAGACTAGACAGTAATAATTCACCCCTCCACTTT.

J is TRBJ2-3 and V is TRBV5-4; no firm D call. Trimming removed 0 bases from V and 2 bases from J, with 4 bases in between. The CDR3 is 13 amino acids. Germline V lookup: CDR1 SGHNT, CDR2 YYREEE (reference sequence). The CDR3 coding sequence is TGTGCCAGCAGCTTGGACCACACAGATACGCAGTATTTT. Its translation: CASSLDHTDTQYF.

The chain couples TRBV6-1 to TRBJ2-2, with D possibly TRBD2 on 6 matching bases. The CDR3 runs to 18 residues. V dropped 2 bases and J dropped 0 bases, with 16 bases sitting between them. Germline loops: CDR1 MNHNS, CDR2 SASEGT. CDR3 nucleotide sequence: TGTGCCAGCAGTGAAAAGGTTGGGACTTACACGAACACCGGGGAGCTGTTTTTT. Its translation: CASSEKVGTYTNTGELFF.

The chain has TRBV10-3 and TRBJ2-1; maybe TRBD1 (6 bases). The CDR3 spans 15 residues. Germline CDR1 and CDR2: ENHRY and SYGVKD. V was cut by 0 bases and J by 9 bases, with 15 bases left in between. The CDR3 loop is CAISESRDTVSEQFF. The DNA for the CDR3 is TGTGCCATCAGTGAGTCGAGGGACACCGTAAGTGAGCAGTTCTTC.

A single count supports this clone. Written as DNA, the CDR3 is TGTGCCAGCAGTGGGGCCTTGAGCTCCTACAATGAGCAGTTCTTC. Encoded protein: CASSGALSSYNEQFF. The gene calls are TRBV2 and TRBJ2-1, with D unresolved. CDR3 length: 15 amino acids. CDR1 and CDR2 from the germline V gene are SNHLY and FYNNEI. With 4 bases removed from V and 0 bases from J, the gap between germline ends came to 10 bases.

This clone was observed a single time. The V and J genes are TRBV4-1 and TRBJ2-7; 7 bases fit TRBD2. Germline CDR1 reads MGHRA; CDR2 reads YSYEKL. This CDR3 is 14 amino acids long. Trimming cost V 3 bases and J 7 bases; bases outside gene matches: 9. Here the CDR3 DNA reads TGCGCCAGCAGCCAGACTAGCAGTGTGGGGGAGCAGTACTTC. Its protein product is CASSQTSSVGEQYF.

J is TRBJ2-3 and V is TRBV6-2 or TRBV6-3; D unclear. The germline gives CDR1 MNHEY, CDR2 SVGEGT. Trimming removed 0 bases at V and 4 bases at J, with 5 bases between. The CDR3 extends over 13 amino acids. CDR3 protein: CASSYSIADTQYF. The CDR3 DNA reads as TGTGCCAGCAGTTACTCGATCGCAGATACGCAGTATTTT.

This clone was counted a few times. The CDR3 DNA sequence: TGTGCCAGCAGCCCCGGACACGAAAATTCACCCCTCCACTTT. It yields the protein CASSPGHENSPLHF. V is TRBV27 and J is TRBJ1-6, with a possible D match to TRBD1 (5 bases). Trimming left V 6 bases short and J 7 bases short, with 13 bases between. From germline, CDR1 is MNHEY and CDR2 SMNVEV (reference sequence). This CDR3 contains 14 residues.

The CDR3 reads CSASARDSDYNYGYTF. The CDR3 region has the DNA TGCAGTGCTAGTGCCCGGGACAGCGATTATAACTATGGCTACACCTTC. J is TRBJ1-2 and V is TRBV20-1; 7 bases map to TRBD1. The V segment lost 3 bases and the J segment 1 base; nucleotides outside the gene matches: 11. CDR1 and CDR2 (germline): DFQATT, SNEGSKA (reference sequence). The CDR3 runs to 16 residues.

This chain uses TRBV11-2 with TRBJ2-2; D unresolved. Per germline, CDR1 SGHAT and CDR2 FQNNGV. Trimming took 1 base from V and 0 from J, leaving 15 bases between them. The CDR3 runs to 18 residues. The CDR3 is CASSLGSRRFANTGELFF. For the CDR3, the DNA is TGTGCCAGCAGCTTAGGTAGCCGACGGTTCGCGAACACCGGGGAGCTGTTTTTT.